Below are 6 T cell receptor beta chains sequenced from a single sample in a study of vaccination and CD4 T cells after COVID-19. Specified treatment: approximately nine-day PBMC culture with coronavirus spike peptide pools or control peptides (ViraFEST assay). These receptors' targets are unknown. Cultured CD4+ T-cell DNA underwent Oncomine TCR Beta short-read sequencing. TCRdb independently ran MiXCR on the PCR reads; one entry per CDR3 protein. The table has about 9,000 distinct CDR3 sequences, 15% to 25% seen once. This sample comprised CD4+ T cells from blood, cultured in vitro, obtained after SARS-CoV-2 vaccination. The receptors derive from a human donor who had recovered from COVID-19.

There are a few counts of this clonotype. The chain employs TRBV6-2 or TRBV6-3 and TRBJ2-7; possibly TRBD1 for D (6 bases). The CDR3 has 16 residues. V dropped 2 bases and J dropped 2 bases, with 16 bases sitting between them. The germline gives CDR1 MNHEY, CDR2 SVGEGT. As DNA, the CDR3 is TGTGCCAGCAGTTACACAAGACAGGTGCTTACCTACGAGCAGTACTTC. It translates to CASSYTRQVLTYEQYF.

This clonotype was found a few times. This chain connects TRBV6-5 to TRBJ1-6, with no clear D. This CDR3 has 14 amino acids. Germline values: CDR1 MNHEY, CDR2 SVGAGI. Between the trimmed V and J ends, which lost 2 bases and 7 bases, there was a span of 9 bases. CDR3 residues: CASSYAGGNSPLHF. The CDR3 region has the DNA TGTGCCAGCAGTTACGCAGGTGGGAATTCACCCCTCCACTTT.

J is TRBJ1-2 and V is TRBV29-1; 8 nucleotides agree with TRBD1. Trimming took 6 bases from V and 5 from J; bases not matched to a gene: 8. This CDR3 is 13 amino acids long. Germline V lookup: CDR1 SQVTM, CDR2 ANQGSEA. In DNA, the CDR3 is TGCAGCGTCCTAGGAACAGGGGGTTATGGCTACACCTTC. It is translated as CSVLGTGGYGYTF.

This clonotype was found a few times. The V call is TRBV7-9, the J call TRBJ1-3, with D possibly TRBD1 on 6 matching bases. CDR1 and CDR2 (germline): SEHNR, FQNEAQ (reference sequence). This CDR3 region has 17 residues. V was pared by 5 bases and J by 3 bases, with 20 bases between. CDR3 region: CASSPHRNTGSGNTIYF. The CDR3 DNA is TGTGCCAGCAGCCCTCATCGAAATACAGGGAGTGGAAACACCATATATTTT.

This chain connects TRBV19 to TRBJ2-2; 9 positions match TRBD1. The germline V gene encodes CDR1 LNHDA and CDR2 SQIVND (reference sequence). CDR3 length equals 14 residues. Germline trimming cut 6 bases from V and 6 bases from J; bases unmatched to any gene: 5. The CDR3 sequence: CASSKGQGSGELFF. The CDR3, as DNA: TGTGCCAGTAGCAAGGGACAGGGATCCGGGGAGCTGTTTTTT.

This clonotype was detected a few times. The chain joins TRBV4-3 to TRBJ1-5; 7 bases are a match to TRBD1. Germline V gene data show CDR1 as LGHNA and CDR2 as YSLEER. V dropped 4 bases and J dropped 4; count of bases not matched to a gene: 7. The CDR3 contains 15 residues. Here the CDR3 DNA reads TGCGCCAGCAGCCCTACGACAGGGCCGAATCAGCCCCAGCATTTT. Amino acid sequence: CASSPTTGPNQPQHF.